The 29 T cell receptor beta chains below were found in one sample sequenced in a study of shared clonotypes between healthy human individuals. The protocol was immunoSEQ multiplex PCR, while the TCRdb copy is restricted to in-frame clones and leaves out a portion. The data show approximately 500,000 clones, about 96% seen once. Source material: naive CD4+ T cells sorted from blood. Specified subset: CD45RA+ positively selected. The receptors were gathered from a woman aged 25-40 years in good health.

CDR3 loop: CASSQSTRSGGTGELFF. The CDR3 coding sequence is TGTGCCAGCAGCCAGTCAACCCGTAGTGGGGGGACCGGGGAGCTGTTTTTT. The chain has TRBV14 and TRBJ2-2; D might be TRBD2 (6 bases). Deletions cut 3 bases from V and 5 bases from J, with 19 bases between. Germline loops: CDR1 SGHDN, CDR2 FVKESK. This CDR3 has 17 residues.

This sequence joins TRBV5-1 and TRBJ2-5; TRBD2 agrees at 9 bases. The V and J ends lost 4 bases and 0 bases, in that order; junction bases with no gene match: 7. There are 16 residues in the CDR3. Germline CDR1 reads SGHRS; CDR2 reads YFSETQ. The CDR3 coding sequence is TGCGCCAGCAGCATCTCTCAGCGGGAGGACCAAGAGACCCAGTACTTC. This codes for CASSISQREDQETQYF.

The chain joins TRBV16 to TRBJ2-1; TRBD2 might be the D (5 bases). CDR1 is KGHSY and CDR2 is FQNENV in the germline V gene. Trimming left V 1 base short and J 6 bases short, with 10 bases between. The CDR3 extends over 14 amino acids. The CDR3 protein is CASSQLLAGNEQFF. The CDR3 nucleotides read TGTGCCAGCAGCCAATTACTGGCGGGCAATGAGCAGTTCTTC.

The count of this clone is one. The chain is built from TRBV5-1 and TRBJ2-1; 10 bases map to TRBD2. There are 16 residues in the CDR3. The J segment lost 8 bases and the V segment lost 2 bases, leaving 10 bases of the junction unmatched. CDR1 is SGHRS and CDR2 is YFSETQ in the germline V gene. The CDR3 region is CASSLVTSGIGDEQFF. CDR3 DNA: TGCGCCAGCAGCTTAGTCACTAGCGGGATAGGCGATGAGCAGTTCTTC. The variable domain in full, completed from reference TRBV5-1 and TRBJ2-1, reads KAGVTQTPRYLIKTRGQQVTLSCSPISGHRSVSWYQQTPGQGLQFLFEYFSETQRNKGNFPGRFSGRQFSNSRSEMNVSTLELGDSALYLCASSLVTSGIGDEQFFGPGTRLTVL.

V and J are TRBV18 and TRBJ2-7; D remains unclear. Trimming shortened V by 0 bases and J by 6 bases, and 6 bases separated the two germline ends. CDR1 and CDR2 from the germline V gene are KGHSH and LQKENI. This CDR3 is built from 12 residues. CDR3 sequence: CASSPPSLEQYF. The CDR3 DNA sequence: TGTGCCAGCTCACCACCGAGCCTCGAGCAGTACTTC.

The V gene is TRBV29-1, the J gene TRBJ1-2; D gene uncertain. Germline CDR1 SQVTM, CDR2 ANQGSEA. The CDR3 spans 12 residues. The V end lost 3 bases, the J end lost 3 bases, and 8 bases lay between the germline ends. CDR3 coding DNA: TGCAGCGTTGATTCTGGGTACTATGGCTACACCTTC. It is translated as CSVDSGYYGYTF.

For the CDR3, the DNA is TGTGCCAGCAGTTCAGAAACAGGGGGCAATCGGTACGAGCAGTACTTC. Translating gives CASSSETGGNRYEQYF. The chain is built from TRBV28 and TRBJ2-7, with 9 bases lining up with TRBD1. The germline gives CDR1 MDHEN, CDR2 SYDVKM. With 4 bases clipped from V and 4 bases from J, the junction kept 11 bases outside the gene matches. The CDR3 has 16 amino acids.

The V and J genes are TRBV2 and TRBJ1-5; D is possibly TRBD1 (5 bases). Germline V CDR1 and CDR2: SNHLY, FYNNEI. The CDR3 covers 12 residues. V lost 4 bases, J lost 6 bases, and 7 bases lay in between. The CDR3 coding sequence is TGTGCCAGCAGTGGGGGACTTCAGCCCCAGCATTTT. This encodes CASSGGLQPQHF.

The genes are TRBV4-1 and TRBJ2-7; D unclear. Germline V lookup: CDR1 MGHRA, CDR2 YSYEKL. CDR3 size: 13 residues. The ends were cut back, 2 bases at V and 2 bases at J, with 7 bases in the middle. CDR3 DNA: TGCGCCAGCAGCCAATTACAAGCCTACGAGCAGTACTTC. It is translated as CASSQLQAYEQYF.

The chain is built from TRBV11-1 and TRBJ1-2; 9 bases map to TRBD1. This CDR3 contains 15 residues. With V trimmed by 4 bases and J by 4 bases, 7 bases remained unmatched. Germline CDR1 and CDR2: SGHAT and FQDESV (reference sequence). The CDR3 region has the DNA TGTGCCAGCAGCTCGGACAGGGGAGCAGCCTATGGCTACACCTTC. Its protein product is CASSSDRGAAYGYTF.

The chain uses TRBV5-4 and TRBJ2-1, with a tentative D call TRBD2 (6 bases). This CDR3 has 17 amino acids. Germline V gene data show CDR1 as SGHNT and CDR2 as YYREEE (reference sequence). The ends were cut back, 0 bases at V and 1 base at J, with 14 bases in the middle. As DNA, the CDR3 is TGTGCCAGCAGCTTGGGGGGGGATAGCGGATCCTACAATGAGCAGTTCTTC. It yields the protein CASSLGGDSGSYNEQFF.

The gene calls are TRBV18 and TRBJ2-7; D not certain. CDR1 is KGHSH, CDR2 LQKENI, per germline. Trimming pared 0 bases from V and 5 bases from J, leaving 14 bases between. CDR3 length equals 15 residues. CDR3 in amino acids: CASSPPNTPKDEQYF. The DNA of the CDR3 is TGTGCCAGCTCACCACCGAACACCCCCAAGGACGAGCAGTACTTC.

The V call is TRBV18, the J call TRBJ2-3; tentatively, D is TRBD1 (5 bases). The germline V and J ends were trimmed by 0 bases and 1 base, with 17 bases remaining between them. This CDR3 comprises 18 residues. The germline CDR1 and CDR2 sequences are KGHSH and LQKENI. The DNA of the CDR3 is TGTGCCAGCTCACCACCGGGGCGGCGCGCGGTCGGCACAGATACGCAGTATTTT. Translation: CASSPPGRRAVGTDTQYF.

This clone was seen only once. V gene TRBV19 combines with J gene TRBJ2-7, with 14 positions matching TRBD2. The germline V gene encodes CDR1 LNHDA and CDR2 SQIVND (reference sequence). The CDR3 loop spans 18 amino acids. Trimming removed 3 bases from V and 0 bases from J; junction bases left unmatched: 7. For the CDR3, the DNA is TGTGCCAGTAGTATGACTAGCGGGAGGGCCAGGAGCTCCTACGAGCAGTACTTC. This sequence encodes CASSMTSGRARSSYEQYF.

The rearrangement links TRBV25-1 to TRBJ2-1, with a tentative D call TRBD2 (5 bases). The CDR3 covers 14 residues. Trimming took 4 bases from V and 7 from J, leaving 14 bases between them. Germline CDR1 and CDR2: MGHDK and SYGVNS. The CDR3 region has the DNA TGTGCCAGCAGTGCCGGGCCGGGAAGGAATGAGCAGTTCTTC. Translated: CASSAGPGRNEQFF.

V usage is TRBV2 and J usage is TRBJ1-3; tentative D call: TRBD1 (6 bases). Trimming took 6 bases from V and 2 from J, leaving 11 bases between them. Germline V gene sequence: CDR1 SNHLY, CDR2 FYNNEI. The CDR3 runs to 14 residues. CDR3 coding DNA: TGTGCCAGCAGAGACTACAGGGCTGGAAACACCATATATTTT. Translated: CASRDYRAGNTIYF.

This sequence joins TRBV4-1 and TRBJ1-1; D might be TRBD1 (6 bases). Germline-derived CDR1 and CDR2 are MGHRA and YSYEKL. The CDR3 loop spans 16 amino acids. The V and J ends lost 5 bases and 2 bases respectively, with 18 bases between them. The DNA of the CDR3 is TGCGCCAGCAGCTTATTCTCCGGGACACTCAACACTGAAGCTTTCTTT. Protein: CASSLFSGTLNTEAFF.

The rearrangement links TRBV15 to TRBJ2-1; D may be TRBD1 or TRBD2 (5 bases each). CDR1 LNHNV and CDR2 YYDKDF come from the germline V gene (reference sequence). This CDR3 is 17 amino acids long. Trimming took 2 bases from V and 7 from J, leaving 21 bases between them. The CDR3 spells CATSRLGTAEPGNEQFF. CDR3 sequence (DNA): TGTGCCACCAGCAGACTGGGGACGGCCGAGCCAGGGAATGAGCAGTTCTTC.

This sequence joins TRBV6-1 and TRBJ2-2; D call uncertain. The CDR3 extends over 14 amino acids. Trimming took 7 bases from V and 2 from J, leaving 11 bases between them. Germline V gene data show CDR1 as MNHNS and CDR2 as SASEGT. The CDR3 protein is CASTQQKNTGELFF. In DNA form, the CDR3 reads TGTGCCAGCACACAGCAGAAAAACACCGGGGAGCTGTTTTTT.

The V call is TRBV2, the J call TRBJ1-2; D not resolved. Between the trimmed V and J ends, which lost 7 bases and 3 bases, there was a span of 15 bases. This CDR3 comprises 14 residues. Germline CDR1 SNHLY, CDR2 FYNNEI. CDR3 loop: CASTDPSSDYGYTF. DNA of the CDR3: TGTGCCAGCACGGACCCCTCTTCCGACTATGGCTACACCTTC.

The CDR3 region is CASSFQGANTEAFF. In DNA form, the CDR3 reads TGTGCCAGCAGCTTCCAGGGGGCGAACACTGAAGCTTTCTTT. The V call is TRBV11-2, the J call TRBJ1-1, with 8 bases fitting TRBD1. V shed 3 bases, J shed 1 base, and the junction held 1 base outside the gene matches. The length of the CDR3 is 14 residues. Looked up from germline, CDR1 is SGHAT and CDR2 is FQNNGV. Using reference TRBV11-2 and TRBJ1-1 for the parts outside the CDR3, the full variable domain is EAGVAQSPRYKIIEKRQSVAFWCNPISGHATLYWYQQILGQGPKLLIQFQNNGVVDDSQLPKDRFSAERLKGVDSTLKIQPAKLEDSAVYLCASSFQGANTEAFFGQGTRLTVV.

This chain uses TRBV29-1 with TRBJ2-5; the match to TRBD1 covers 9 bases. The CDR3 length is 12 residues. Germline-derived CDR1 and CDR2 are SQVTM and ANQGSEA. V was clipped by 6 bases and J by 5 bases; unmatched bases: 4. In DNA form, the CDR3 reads TGCAGCGTACGACAGGGGGTTGAGACCCAGTACTTC. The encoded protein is CSVRQGVETQYF.

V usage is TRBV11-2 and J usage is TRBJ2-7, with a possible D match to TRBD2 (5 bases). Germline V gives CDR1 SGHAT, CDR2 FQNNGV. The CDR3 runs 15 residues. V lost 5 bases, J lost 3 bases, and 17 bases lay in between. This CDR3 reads CASSDGSLHLYEQYF. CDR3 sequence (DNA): TGTGCCAGCAGCGATGGGAGTCTCCATCTCTACGAGCAGTACTTC.

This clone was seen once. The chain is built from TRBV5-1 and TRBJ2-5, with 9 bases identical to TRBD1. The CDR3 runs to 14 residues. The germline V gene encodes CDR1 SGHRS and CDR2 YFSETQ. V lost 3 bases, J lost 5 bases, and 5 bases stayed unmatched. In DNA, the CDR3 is TGCGCCAGCAGCTCGCAGACAGGGGGGGAGACCCAGTACTTC. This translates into CASSSQTGGETQYF.

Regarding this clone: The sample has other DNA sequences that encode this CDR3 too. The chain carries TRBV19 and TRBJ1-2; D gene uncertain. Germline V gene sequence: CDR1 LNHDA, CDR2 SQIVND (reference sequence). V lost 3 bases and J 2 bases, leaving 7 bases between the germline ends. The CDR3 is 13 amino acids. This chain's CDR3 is CASSIRQNYGYTF. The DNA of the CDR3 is TGTGCCAGTAGTATCCGGCAGAACTATGGCTACACCTTC.

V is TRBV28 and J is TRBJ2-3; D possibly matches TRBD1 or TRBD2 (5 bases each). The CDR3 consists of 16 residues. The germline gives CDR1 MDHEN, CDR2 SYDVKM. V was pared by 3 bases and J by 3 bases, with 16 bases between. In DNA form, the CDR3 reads TGTGCCAGCAGTTTGGTGGGGGAAACGGGGACAGATACGCAGTATTTT. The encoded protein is CASSLVGETGTDTQYF.

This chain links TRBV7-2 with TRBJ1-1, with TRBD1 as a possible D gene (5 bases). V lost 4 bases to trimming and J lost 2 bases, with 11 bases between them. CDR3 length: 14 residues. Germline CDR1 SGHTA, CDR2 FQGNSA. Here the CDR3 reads CASSYDSSNTEAFF. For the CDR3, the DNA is TGTGCCAGCAGCTACGACAGTAGCAACACTGAAGCTTTCTTT. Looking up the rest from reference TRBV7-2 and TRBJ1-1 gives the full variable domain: GAGVSQSPSNKVTEKGKDVELRCDPISGHTALYWYRQSLGQGLEFLIYFQGNSAPDKSGLPSDRFSAERTGGSVSTLTIQRTQQEDSAVYLCASSYDSSNTEAFFGQGTRLTVV.

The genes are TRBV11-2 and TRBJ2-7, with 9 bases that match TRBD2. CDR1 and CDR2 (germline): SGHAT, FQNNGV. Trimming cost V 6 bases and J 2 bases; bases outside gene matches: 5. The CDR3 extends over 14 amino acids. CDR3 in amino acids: CASSPAGGPYEQYF. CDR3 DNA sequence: TGTGCCAGCAGTCCAGCGGGAGGCCCCTACGAGCAGTACTTC.

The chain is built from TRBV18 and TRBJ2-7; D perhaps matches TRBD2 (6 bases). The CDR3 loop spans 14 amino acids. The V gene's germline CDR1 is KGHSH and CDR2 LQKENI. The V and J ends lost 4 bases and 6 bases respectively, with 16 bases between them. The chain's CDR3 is CASSRGLNEGEQYF. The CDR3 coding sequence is TGTGCCAGCTCACGGGGACTGAACGAGGGCGAGCAGTACTTC.